These T cell receptor beta chains were read from a single sample in a study of CD8 T cells in Susac syndrome. TCRdb recomputed calls from the immunoSEQ multiplex PCR reads with MiXCR, one row per CDR3 protein. This table holds about 180,000 distinct CDR3 sequences, approximately 95% found once. Sequencing was carried out using CD8+ T cells from PBMCs. The receptors here all came from a human donor with multiple sclerosis. CDR3s include the opening cysteine and the closing phenylalanine or tryptophan. Each record gives: D gene, clone size, J gene, V gene, CDR3 protein, CDR3 DNA. The D gene is left open where the match is weak. The listing skips clone size in some rows; elsewhere it reads once, few, many or a size class.

D gene: .
clone size: .
J gene: TRBJ2-4
V gene: TRBV2
CDR3 protein: CASSEFRVRNIQYF
CDR3 DNA: TGTGCCAGCAGTGAGTTCAGGGTGAGGAACATTCAGTACTTC

D gene: TRBD1
clone size: .
J gene: TRBJ1-1
V gene: TRBV20-1
CDR3 protein: CSARDDTGGGPF
CDR3 DNA: TGCAGTGCTAGAGACGATACAGGGGGAGGGCCCTTT

D gene: .
clone size: once
J gene: TRBJ2-1
V gene: TRBV24-1
CDR3 protein: CATSDLPGGLFRLEQFF
CDR3 DNA: TGTGCCACCAGTGATTTACCCGGTGGCTTGTTTCGCCTTGAGCAGTTCTTC

D gene: .
clone size: once
J gene: TRBJ2-1
V gene: TRBV4-1
CDR3 protein: CASSHSISNEQFF
CDR3 DNA: TGCGCCAGCAGCCACTCAATAAGCAATGAGCAGTTCTTC

D gene: .
clone size: .
J gene: TRBJ2-3
V gene: TRBV3-1
CDR3 protein: CASSQGLRTDTQYF
CDR3 DNA: TGTGCCAGCAGCCAAGGTCTTCGCACAGATACGCAGTATTTT

D gene: .
clone size: .
J gene: TRBJ2-7
V gene: TRBV10-3
CDR3 protein: CAIREGYEQYF
CDR3 DNA: TGTGCCATCAGGGAAGGCTACGAGCAGTACTTC

D gene: .
clone size: .
J gene: TRBJ2-1
V gene: TRBV9
CDR3 protein: CASSGTLQFF
CDR3 DNA: TGTGCCAGCAGCGGGACTCTGCAGTTCTTC

D gene: TRBD1
clone size: few
J gene: TRBJ2-3
V gene: TRBV29-1
CDR3 protein: CSVEGDRLDTQYF
CDR3 DNA: TGCAGCGTTGAGGGGGACAGGCTCGATACGCAGTATTTT

D gene: .
clone size: .
J gene: TRBJ1-1
V gene: TRBV9
CDR3 protein: CASSAAWDTEAFF
CDR3 DNA: TGTGCCAGCAGCGCGGCTTGGGACACTGAAGCTTTCTTT

D gene: .
clone size: .
J gene: TRBJ2-7
V gene: TRBV20-1
CDR3 protein: CSARGQGHPGYEQYF
CDR3 DNA: TGCAGTGCTAGAGGCCAAGGCCACCCTGGATACGAGCAGTACTTC

D gene: .
clone size: once
J gene: TRBJ2-3
V gene: TRBV6-5
CDR3 protein: CASMLSDTDTQYF
CDR3 DNA: TGTGCCAGCATGCTCTCAGACACAGATACGCAGTATTTT

D gene: .
clone size: once
J gene: TRBJ2-1
V gene: TRBV7-8
CDR3 protein: CASRDRGPRTSRNEQFF
CDR3 DNA: TGTGCCAGCAGGGATCGGGGCCCCCGAACAAGTCGGAATGAGCAGTTCTTC

D gene: .
clone size: .
J gene: TRBJ2-2
V gene: TRBV15
CDR3 protein: CATSNRVNTGDLFF
CDR3 DNA: TGTGCCACCAGCAACAGGGTGAACACCGGGGACCTGTTTTTT

D gene: .
clone size: .
J gene: TRBJ2-2
V gene: TRBV5-1
CDR3 protein: CASSLVQGNTGELFF
CDR3 DNA: TGCGCCAGCAGCCTCGTGCAGGGTAACACCGGGGAGCTGTTTTTT

D gene: .
clone size: .
J gene: TRBJ2-1
V gene: TRBV5-6
CDR3 protein: CASSMQGGWTNEQFF
CDR3 DNA: TGTGCCAGCAGCATGCAAGGGGGGTGGACGAATGAGCAGTTCTTC

D gene: .
clone size: .
J gene: TRBJ2-1
V gene: TRBV20-1
CDR3 protein: CSASAGYSYNEQFF
CDR3 DNA: TGCAGTGCTAGTGCCGGGTACTCCTACAATGAGCAGTTCTTC

D gene: .
clone size: once
J gene: TRBJ2-2
V gene: TRBV29-1
CDR3 protein: CSVLAGVTSNTGELFF
CDR3 DNA: TGCAGCGTTTTAGCAGGGGTCACATCGAACACCGGGGAGCTGTTTTTT

D gene: .
clone size: .
J gene: TRBJ2-1
V gene: TRBV7-9
CDR3 protein: CASSLSHYNEQFF
CDR3 DNA: TGTGCCAGCAGCTTATCCCACTACAATGAGCAGTTCTTC

D gene: .
clone size: .
J gene: TRBJ1-1
V gene: TRBV27
CDR3 protein: CASSLYGGTEAFF
CDR3 DNA: TGTGCCAGCAGTTTATATGGGGGAACTGAAGCTTTCTTT

D gene: .
clone size: .
J gene: TRBJ2-7
V gene: TRBV6-2/TRBV6-3
CDR3 protein: CASGPYEQYF
CDR3 DNA: TGTGCCAGCGGCCCGTACGAGCAGTACTTC

D gene: .
clone size: .
J gene: TRBJ2-1
V gene: TRBV29-1
CDR3 protein: CSVSQASYNEQFF
CDR3 DNA: TGCAGCGTTTCGCAGGCCTCCTACAATGAGCAGTTCTTC

D gene: .
clone size: .
J gene: TRBJ1-2
V gene: TRBV9
CDR3 protein: CASSASGGEGYTF
CDR3 DNA: TGTGCCAGCAGCGCGAGTGGGGGAGAGGGCTACACCTTC

D gene: .
clone size: .
J gene: TRBJ2-1
V gene: TRBV12-3/TRBV12-4
CDR3 protein: CASSLNEQFF
CDR3 DNA: TGTGCCAGCAGTTTGAATGAGCAGTTCTTC

D gene: .
clone size: .
J gene: TRBJ2-1
V gene: TRBV5-1
CDR3 protein: CASSSGQWYEQFF
CDR3 DNA: TGCGCCAGCAGCTCTGGACAATGGTATGAGCAGTTCTTC

D gene: TRBD2
clone size: .
J gene: TRBJ2-7
V gene: TRBV29-1
CDR3 protein: CSVEGHVPGGPYEQYF
CDR3 DNA: TGCAGCGTTGAGGGCCACGTACCGGGAGGGCCCTACGAGCAGTACTTC

D gene: .
clone size: .
J gene: TRBJ2-3
V gene: TRBV5-6
CDR3 protein: CASSLVVPTSTDTQYF
CDR3 DNA: TGTGCCAGCAGCTTGGTTGTTCCTACCAGCACAGATACGCAGTATTTT

D gene: TRBD2
clone size: .
J gene: TRBJ2-1
V gene: TRBV20-1
CDR3 protein: CSARGLAGRNEQFF
CDR3 DNA: TGCAGTGCTAGAGGGCTAGCGGGTCGGAATGAGCAGTTCTTC

D gene: .
clone size: once
J gene: TRBJ1-5
V gene: TRBV15
CDR3 protein: CATSRAPVGQPQHF
CDR3 DNA: TGTGCCACCAGCAGAGCCCCCGTGGGTCAGCCCCAGCATTTT

D gene: TRBD1
clone size: .
J gene: TRBJ1-4
V gene: TRBV13
CDR3 protein: CASSIRQGGEEKLFF
CDR3 DNA: TGTGCCAGCAGCATCCGACAGGGCGGAGAGGAAAAACTGTTTTTT

D gene: TRBD2
clone size: .
J gene: TRBJ2-1
V gene: TRBV6-5
CDR3 protein: CASSRGGDNEQFF
CDR3 DNA: TGTGCCAGCAGTAGGGGAGGGGACAATGAGCAGTTCTTC

D gene: .
clone size: .
J gene: TRBJ2-7
V gene: TRBV2
CDR3 protein: CASLTQSYEQYF
CDR3 DNA: TGTGCCAGCCTAACTCAGTCCTACGAGCAGTACTTC

D gene: .
clone size: .
J gene: TRBJ2-5
V gene: TRBV27
CDR3 protein: CASRTGLQETQYF
CDR3 DNA: TGTGCCAGTAGAACAGGCCTCCAAGAGACCCAGTACTTC

D gene: TRBD2
clone size: .
J gene: TRBJ2-3
V gene: TRBV3-1
CDR3 protein: CASSQDTAGGPGDTQYF
CDR3 DNA: TGTGCCAGCAGCCAAGACACGGCGGGAGGGCCGGGTGATACGCAGTATTTT

D gene: .
clone size: .
J gene: TRBJ2-7
V gene: TRBV30
CDR3 protein: CAWTPGRGFYEQYF
CDR3 DNA: TGTGCCTGGACCCCTGGTAGGGGGTTCTACGAGCAGTACTTC

D gene: .
clone size: .
J gene: TRBJ1-1
V gene: TRBV27
CDR3 protein: CASSSGSDTEAFF
CDR3 DNA: TGTGCCAGCAGTTCCGGGTCTGACACTGAAGCTTTCTTT

D gene: .
clone size: .
J gene: TRBJ2-7
V gene: TRBV6-5
CDR3 protein: CASSLDGGNEQYF
CDR3 DNA: TGTGCCAGCAGTCTCGATGGAGGGAACGAGCAGTACTTC

D gene: .
clone size: .
J gene: TRBJ2-4
V gene: TRBV9
CDR3 protein: CASSVYPDIAKNIQYF
CDR3 DNA: TGTGCCAGCAGCGTCTATCCCGACATAGCCAAAAACATTCAGTACTTC

D gene: TRBD2
clone size: .
J gene: TRBJ2-7
V gene: TRBV7-9
CDR3 protein: CASSGGRQSSYEQYF
CDR3 DNA: TGTGCCAGCAGCGGCGGGAGACAGAGCTCCTACGAGCAGTACTTC

D gene: .
clone size: .
J gene: TRBJ1-1
V gene: TRBV20-1
CDR3 protein: CSAREGLAEAFF
CDR3 DNA: TGCAGTGCTAGGGAAGGGCTGGCTGAAGCTTTCTTT

D gene: .
clone size: .
J gene: TRBJ1-2
V gene: TRBV3-1
CDR3 protein: CASSQEGAGVIDYGYTF
CDR3 DNA: TGTGCCAGCAGCCAAGAAGGGGCAGGGGTGATCGACTATGGCTACACCTTC